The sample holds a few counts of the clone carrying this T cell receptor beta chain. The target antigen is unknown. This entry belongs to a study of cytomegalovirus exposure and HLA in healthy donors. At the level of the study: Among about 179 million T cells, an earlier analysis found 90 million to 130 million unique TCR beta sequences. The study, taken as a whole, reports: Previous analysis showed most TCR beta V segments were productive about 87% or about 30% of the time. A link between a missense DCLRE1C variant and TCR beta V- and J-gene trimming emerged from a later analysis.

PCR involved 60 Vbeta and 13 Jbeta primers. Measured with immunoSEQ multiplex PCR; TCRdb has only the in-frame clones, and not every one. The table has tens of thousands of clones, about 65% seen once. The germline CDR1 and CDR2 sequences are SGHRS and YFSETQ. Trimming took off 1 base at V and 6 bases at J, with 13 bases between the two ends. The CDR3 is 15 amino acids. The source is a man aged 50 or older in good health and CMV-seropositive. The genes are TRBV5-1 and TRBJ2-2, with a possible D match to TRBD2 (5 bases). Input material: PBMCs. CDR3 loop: CASSLSLATAGELFF. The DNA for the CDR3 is TGCGCCAGCAGCTTGAGCCTAGCCACGGCCGGGGAGCTGTTTTTT.